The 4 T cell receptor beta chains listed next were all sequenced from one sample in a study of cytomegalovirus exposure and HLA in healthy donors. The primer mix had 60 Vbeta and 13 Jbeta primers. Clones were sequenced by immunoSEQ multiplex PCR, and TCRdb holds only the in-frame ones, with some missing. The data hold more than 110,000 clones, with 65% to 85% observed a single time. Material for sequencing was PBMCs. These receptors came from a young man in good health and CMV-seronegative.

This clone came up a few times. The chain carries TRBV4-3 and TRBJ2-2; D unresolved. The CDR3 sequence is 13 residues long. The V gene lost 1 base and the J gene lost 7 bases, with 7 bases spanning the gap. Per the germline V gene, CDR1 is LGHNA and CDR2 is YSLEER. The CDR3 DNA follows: TGCGCCAGCAGCCAAGCAGGCTACGGGGAGCTGTTTTTT. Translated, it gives CASSQAGYGELFF.

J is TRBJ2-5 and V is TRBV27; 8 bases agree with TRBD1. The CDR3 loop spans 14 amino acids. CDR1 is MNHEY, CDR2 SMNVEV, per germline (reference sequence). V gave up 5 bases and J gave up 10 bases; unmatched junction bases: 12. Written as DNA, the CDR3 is TGTGCCAGCAGTGGACAGGGTACGGTCCGGAACCAGTACTTC. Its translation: CASSGQGTVRNQYF.

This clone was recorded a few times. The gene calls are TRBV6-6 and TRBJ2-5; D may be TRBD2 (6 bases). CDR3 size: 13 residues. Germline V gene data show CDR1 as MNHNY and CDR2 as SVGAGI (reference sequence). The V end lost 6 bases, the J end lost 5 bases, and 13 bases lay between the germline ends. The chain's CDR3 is CASSRGWGETQYF. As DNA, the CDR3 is TGTGCCAGCAGCCGGGGGTGGGGGGAGACCCAGTACTTC.

The CDR3 reads CASSLGGSAGANVLTF. The CDR3 DNA follows: TGTGCCAGCAGCTTGGGGGGCAGCGCCGGGGCCAACGTCCTGACTTTC. The chain uses TRBV5-6 and TRBJ2-6; D might be TRBD1 (5 bases). From germline, CDR1 is SGHDT and CDR2 YYEEEE. The CDR3 extends over 16 amino acids. The germline V and J ends were trimmed by 0 bases and 4 bases, with 11 bases remaining between them.